A selection of T cell receptor beta chains follows, all from one sample in a study of Ad26.COV2.S vaccination and SARS-CoV-2 variants. Sequenced by immunoSEQ multiplex PCR; TCRdb stores in-frame clones only, minus some. This sample has about 410,000 clones; approximately 86% occur once, and the top ten carry approximately 3.7%. The sequencing used peripheral blood, collected in a trial of Ad26.COV2.S vaccine versus placebo. The receptors originated from a person between 18 and 65 years old who received the Ad26.COV2.S COVID-19 vaccine or a placebo. Both conserved end residues are part of each CDR3. D genes are given only for firm matches. Some rows have no size entry. The others give once, few or many, or a class for an expanded clone.

. . TRBJ1-5 TRBV2 CASSIGDGNQPQHF TGTGCCAGCAGTATAGGTGATGGCAATCAGCCCCAGCATTTT
. . TRBJ1-1 TRBV5-6 CASSLVSSGAFF TGTGCCAGCAGCTTAGTTTCCTCGGGTGCTTTCTTT
. . TRBJ2-1 TRBV19 CASSRDPRANNEQFF TGTGCCAGTAGTAGGGACCCTCGGGCCAACAATGAGCAGTTCTTC
. . TRBJ1-2 TRBV27 CASSLGASHSNGYTF TGTGCCAGCAGTTTAGGTGCCTCTCACTCTAATGGCTACACCTTC
TRBD2 . TRBJ2-2 TRBV3-1/TRBV3-2 CASSQPYSAGVAAGELFF TGTGCCAGCAGCCAGCCCTACTCAGCGGGGGTGGCGGCCGGGGAGCTGTTTTTT
. . TRBJ1-3 TRBV4-1 CASSQVRGSANTIYF TGCGCCAGCAGCCAAGTGAGGGGGTCCGCAAACACCATATATTTT
. . TRBJ1-3 TRBV5-6 CASSSTAGWVAGNTIYF TGTGCCAGCAGCTCTACAGCAGGGTGGGTGGCTGGAAACACCATATATTTT
TRBD1 . TRBJ1-4 TRBV7-2 CASSLMGTGRNEKLFF TGTGCCAGCAGCTTAATGGGGACAGGGAGGAACGAAAAACTGTTTTTT
TRBD2 . TRBJ2-1 TRBV5-4 CASSSGASGGLGEQFF TGTGCCAGCAGCTCCGGGGCTAGCGGGGGGCTCGGTGAGCAGTTCTTC
. . TRBJ1-2 TRBV3-1/TRBV3-2 CASSLGRRRGGYTF TGTGCCAGCAGCCTGGGACGGCGGCGGGGGGGCTACACCTTC
TRBD1 . TRBJ2-7 TRBV11-2 CASSLNHPGTGIRYEQYF TGTGCCAGCAGCTTAAACCACCCCGGGACAGGGATCCGGTACGAGCAGTACTTC
. . TRBJ2-1 TRBV3-1/TRBV3-2 CASSPSALTSSEQFF TGTGCCAGCAGCCCCTCAGCCCTGACTAGTTCTGAGCAGTTCTTC
. . TRBJ2-7 TRBV2 CASSHGGWVYEQYF TGTGCCAGCTCACACGGAGGTTGGGTTTACGAGCAGTACTTC
. . TRBJ1-2 TRBV14 CASSQDIDNGYTF TGTGCCAGCAGCCAAGATATCGACAATGGCTACACCTTC
. . TRBJ2-2 TRBV5-1 CASHATGGADTGELFF TGCGCTTCGCACGCTACGGGGGGCGCGGACACCGGGGAGCTGTTTTTT
. . TRBJ2-7 TRBV6-2/TRBV6-3 CASSGFSYEQYF TGTGCCAGCAGTGGGTTCTCCTACGAGCAGTACTTC
. . TRBJ1-5 TRBV7-9 CASSLRGQPQHF TGTGCCAGCAGCTTACGTGGTCAGCCCCAGCATTTT
. . TRBJ2-7 TRBV5-4 CASSLFSHEQYF TGTGCCAGCAGCTTGTTTTCCCACGAGCAGTACTTC
. . TRBJ2-7 TRBV6-2/TRBV6-3 CASSYLRSYEQYF TGTGCCAGCAGTTACCTTCGTAGTTACGAGCAGTACTTC
. . TRBJ2-2 TRBV7-8 CASRPAANTGELFF TGTGCCAGCAGACCTGCCGCGAACACCGGGGAGCTGTTTTTT
. . TRBJ2-7 TRBV5-1 CASRGTGTYEQYF TGCGCCAGCAGGGGAACAGGAACCTACGAGCAGTACTTC
. . TRBJ2-3 TRBV19 CASSSVGQSTDTQYF TGTGCCAGTAGTTCGGTAGGGCAGAGCACAGATACGCAGTATTTT
. . TRBJ1-6 TRBV21-1 CASSKSWGRGRINSPLHF TGTGCCAGCAGCAAATCTTGGGGCCGAGGACGGATTAATTCACCCCTCCACTTT
. . TRBJ2-7 TRBV19 CASSSDRVGLAQYF TGTGCCAGTAGTTCCGACAGAGTGGGATTGGCGCAGTACTTC
. . TRBJ1-1 TRBV5-6 CASSFLVNTEAFF TGTGCCAGCAGCTTTTTGGTGAACACTGAAGCTTTCTTT
. . TRBJ1-1 TRBV6-5 CASMTLRSEAFF TGTGCCAGCATGACCCTACGGTCTGAAGCTTTCTTT
. . TRBJ2-5 TRBV6-6 CASSSAGSPQETQYF TGTGCCAGCAGTTCCGCCGGGTCTCCCCAAGAGACCCAGTACTTC
. . TRBJ2-6 TRBV2 CASSEFRMDSVSSGANVLTF TGTGCCAGCAGTGAATTTCGGATGGACAGCGTAAGCTCTGGGGCCAACGTCCTGACTTTC
. . TRBJ2-7 TRBV15 CATDYEQYF TGTGCCACGGACTACGAGCAGTACTTC
TRBD1 . TRBJ1-6 TRBV7-9 CASSLTGANSPLHF TGTGCCAGCAGCTTGACAGGGGCTAATTCACCCCTCCACTTT
TRBD1 few TRBJ2-5 TRBV6-5 CASSPGGRETQYF TGTGCCAGCAGTCCAGGGGGCAGAGAGACCCAGTACTTC
. once TRBJ2-2 TRBV20-1 CSASGALVTGELFF TGCAGTGCTAGTGGGGCACTCGTCACCGGGGAGCTGTTTTTT
. . TRBJ1-2 TRBV19 CASSIVPSSPGYGYTF TGTGCCAGTAGTATAGTCCCCTCAAGTCCCGGCTATGGCTACACCTTC
TRBD1 . TRBJ1-1 TRBV6-5 CASTLDRDTEAFF TGTGCCAGCACTCTGGACAGGGACACTGAAGCTTTCTTT
. many TRBJ2-7 TRBV24-1 CATSVGGSSYEQYF TGTGCCACCAGTGTAGGGGGGAGCTCCTACGAGCAGTACTTC
. . TRBJ2-7 TRBV19 CASSPQGLPYEQYF TGTGCCAGTAGTCCCCAAGGACTCCCCTACGAGCAGTACTTC
. . TRBJ2-1 TRBV7-8 CASSFRDGSYNEQFF TGTGCCAGCAGCTTCCGGGATGGCTCCTACAATGAGCAGTTCTTC
. few TRBJ1-5 TRBV19 CASSKVDKDQPQHF TGTGCCAGTAGTAAAGTAGACAAGGACCAGCCCCAGCATTTT
TRBD1 . TRBJ1-2 TRBV7-8 CASSSDRMLGYTF TGTGCCAGCAGCTCGGACAGGATGTTGGGCTACACCTTC
. . TRBJ1-1 TRBV2 CASSEIAGPGRGDEAFF TGTGCCAGCAGTGAAATTGCGGGCCCAGGGAGAGGGGATGAAGCTTTCTTT
TRBD1 once TRBJ2-7 TRBV5-4 CASSFGQGFSEQYF TGTGCCAGCAGCTTCGGACAGGGGTTTTCCGAGCAGTACTTC
. . TRBJ1-2 TRBV6-5 CASGLELNGVWGYTF TGTGCCAGCGGACTTGAGCTTAATGGTGTCTGGGGCTACACCTTC
TRBD2 . TRBJ2-7 TRBV5-1 CASGPTAGVFAEQYF TGCGCCAGCGGGCCTACAGCGGGGGTATTCGCCGAGCAGTACTTC
TRBD1 . TRBJ1-2 TRBV19 CASSIAGQGFYGYTF TGTGCCAGTAGTATAGCGGGACAGGGATTCTATGGCTACACCTTC
. once TRBJ1-3 TRBV4-1 CASSQVGTSGNTIYF TGCGCCAGCAGCCAAGTAGGCACCTCTGGAAACACCATATATTTT
. . TRBJ2-7 TRBV6-5 CASSSPGGARPYEQYF TGTGCCAGCAGTTCCCCCGGGGGAGCCCGCCCTTACGAGCAGTACTTC
. . TRBJ2-3 TRBV19 CASSISSLPHTTQYF TGTGCCAGTAGTATATCGTCCCTGCCTCATACTACGCAGTATTTT
TRBD1 few TRBJ1-6 TRBV24-1 CATSVGQGKNSPLHF TGTGCCACCAGTGTTGGACAGGGGAAGAATTCACCCCTCCACTTT
. . TRBJ2-3 TRBV10-3 CAISESEGWFSTDTQYF TGTGCCATCAGTGAGTCGGAGGGGTGGTTCTCCACAGATACGCAGTATTTT
. . TRBJ1-2 TRBV11-2 CASSLRLQGEYGYTF TGTGCCAGCAGCTTAAGGTTGCAGGGAGAATATGGCTACACCTTC
. . TRBJ1-5 TRBV5-5 CASSLGEAGSNQPQHF TGTGCCAGCAGCCTGGGGGAGGCGGGAAGCAATCAGCCCCAGCATTTT
TRBD1 . TRBJ1-1 TRBV15 CATSREQGIAFF TGTGCCACCAGCAGAGAACAGGGGATAGCTTTCTTT
TRBD2 . TRBJ2-3 TRBV3-1/TRBV3-2 CASSPGQAGGYIDTQYF TGTGCCAGCAGCCCAGGTCAAGCGGGGGGCTACATAGATACGCAGTATTTT
. . TRBJ1-1 TRBV19 CASSIRLRVMNTEAFF TGTGCCAGTAGTATACGCCTGAGGGTAATGAACACTGAAGCTTTCTTT
. . TRBJ2-1 TRBV7-8 CASSLVMGVGEQFF TGTGCCAGCAGCTTAGTGATGGGGGTCGGTGAGCAGTTCTTC
. . TRBJ2-2 TRBV28 CASRRYANTGELFF TGTGCCAGCAGAAGGTACGCGAACACCGGGGAGCTGTTTTTT
. . TRBJ1-2 TRBV13 CATHQRESNYGYTF TGTGCCACACATCAGAGGGAGTCGAACTATGGCTACACCTTC